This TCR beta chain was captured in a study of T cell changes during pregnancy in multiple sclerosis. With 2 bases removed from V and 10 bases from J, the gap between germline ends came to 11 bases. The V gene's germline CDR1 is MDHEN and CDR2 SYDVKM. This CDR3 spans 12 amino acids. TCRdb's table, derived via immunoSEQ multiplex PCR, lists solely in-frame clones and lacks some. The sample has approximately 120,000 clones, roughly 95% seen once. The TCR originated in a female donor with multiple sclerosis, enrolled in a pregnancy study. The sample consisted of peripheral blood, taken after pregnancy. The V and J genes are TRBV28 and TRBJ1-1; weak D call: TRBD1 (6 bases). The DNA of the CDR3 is TGTGCCAGCAGTTTACAGGGGATTGGAGCTTTCTTT. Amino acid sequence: CASSLQGIGAFF. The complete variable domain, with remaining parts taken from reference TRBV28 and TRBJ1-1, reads DVKVTQSSRYLVKRTGEKVFLECVQDMDHENMFWYRQDPGLGLRLIYFSYDVKMKEKGDIPEGYSVSREKKERFSLILESASTNQTSMYLCASSLQGIGAFFGQGTRLTVV.